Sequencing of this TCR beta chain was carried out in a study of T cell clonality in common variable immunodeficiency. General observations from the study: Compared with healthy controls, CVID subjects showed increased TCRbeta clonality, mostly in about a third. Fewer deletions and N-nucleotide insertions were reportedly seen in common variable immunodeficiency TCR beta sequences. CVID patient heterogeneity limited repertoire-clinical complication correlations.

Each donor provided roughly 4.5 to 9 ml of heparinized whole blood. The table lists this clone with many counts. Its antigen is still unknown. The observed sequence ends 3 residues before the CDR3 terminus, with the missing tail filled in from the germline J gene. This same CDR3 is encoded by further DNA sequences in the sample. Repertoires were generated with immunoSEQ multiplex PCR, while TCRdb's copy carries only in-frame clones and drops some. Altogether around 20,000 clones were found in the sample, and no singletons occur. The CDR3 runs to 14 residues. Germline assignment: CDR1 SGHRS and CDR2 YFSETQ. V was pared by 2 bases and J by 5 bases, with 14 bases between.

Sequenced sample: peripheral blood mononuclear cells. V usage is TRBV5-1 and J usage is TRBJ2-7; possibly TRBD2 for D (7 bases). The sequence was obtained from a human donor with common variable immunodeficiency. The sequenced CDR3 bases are TGCGCCAGCAGCTTTGGGGGGGCTGGCGACGAG. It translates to CASSFGGAGDE. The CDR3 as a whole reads CASSFGGAGDEQYF.